This T cell receptor beta chain originates from a study of blood T cell repertoires in COVID-19. Study-level information: PBMCs, B-cell-depleted T cells, or T cells were the source of the cDNA or gDNA that made up the material.

TCRdb's copy holds only in-frame clones and misses some; the assay was immunoSEQ multiplex PCR. The sample includes tens of thousands of clones, approximately 86% of them seen just once. V shed 5 bases, J shed 7 bases, and the junction held 7 bases outside the gene matches. Germline CDR1 is MDHEN and CDR2 is SYDVKM. CDR3 length: 14 amino acids. Input material: peripheral blood. The clonotype was recovered from a human donor in a cohort sampled during active COVID-19. The chain employs TRBV28 and TRBJ1-2; 10 bases align to TRBD1. CDR3 sequence (DNA): TGTGCCAGCAGTCTACAGACAGGGGGCGGTGGCTACACCTTC. Encoded protein: CASSLQTGGGGYTF.